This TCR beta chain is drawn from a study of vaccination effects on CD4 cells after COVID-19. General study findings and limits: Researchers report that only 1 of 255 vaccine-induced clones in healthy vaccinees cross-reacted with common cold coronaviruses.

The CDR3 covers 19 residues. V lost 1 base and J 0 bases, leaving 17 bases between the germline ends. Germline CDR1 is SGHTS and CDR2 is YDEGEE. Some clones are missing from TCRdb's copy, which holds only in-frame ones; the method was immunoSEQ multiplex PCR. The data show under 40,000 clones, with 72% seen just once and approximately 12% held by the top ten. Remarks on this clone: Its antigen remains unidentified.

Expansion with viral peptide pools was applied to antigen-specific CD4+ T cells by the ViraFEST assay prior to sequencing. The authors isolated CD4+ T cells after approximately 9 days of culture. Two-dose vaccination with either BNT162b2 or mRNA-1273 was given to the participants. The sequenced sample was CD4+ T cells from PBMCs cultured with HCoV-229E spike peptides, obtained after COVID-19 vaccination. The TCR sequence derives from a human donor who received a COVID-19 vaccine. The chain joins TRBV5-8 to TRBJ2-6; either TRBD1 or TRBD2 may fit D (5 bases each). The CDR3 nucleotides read TGTGCCAGCAGCTTGATGGTCTGGGCAGGGAGCTCTGGGGCCAACGTCCTGACTTTC. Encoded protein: CASSLMVWAGSSGANVLTF.